The TCR beta chain under discussion was sequenced for a study of blood T cell repertoires in COVID-19. Study summary: Donors in the United States, Italy and Spain gave samples during acute or convalescent COVID-19. In each case, the material was cDNA or gDNA derived from T cells, B-cell-depleted T cells, or PBMCs.

The CDR3 covers 15 residues. CDR1 SGHVS and CDR2 FNYEAQ come from the germline V gene. J was trimmed by 7 bases and V by 3 bases; bases with no gene match: 6. Per the authors' pipeline: Estimation of nucleated cell counts relied on the amplification of reference gene primers. Using immunoSEQ multiplex PCR, the repertoire was profiled, and TCRdb retains in-frame clones only, with some absent. V and J calls plus clone size are reproduced from that table; the DNA served to infer D and trimming. The sample holds some 74,000 clones; 65% to 80% are singletons and the top ten take around 9.4%. The sample comprised peripheral blood. This TCR derives from a woman between 50 and 59 years old with acute or convalescent COVID-19. The genes are TRBV7-6 and TRBJ1-5, with 10 bases aligning to TRBD1. CDR3 loop: CASSFPTGGIQPQHF. The CDR3 coding sequence is TGTGCCAGCAGCTTCCCGACAGGGGGCATCCAGCCCCAGCATTTT.